Following are 26 T cell receptor beta chains from one sample sequenced in a study of blood T cell repertoires in COVID-19. Method: immunoSEQ multiplex PCR; TCRdb's copy keeps in-frame clones and lacks some. The sample includes about 160,000 clones, just over 85% of them seen just once. Sequenced input: peripheral blood. Receptor source: a man between 65 and 85 years old with acute or convalescent COVID-19.

This clone came up a few times. The sample holds other DNA sequences that translate to the same CDR3. The chain is built from TRBV28 and TRBJ1-1; weak D call: TRBD1 (5 bases). The CDR3 covers 13 residues. Germline CDR1 MDHEN, CDR2 SYDVKM. The ends were cut back, 6 bases at V and 0 bases at J, with 8 bases in the middle. The CDR3 nucleotides are TGTGCCAGCAGACGGGACTTGAACACTGAAGCTTTCTTT. Amino acid sequence: CASRRDLNTEAFF.

The chain uses TRBV27 and TRBJ2-3, with a tentative D call TRBD1 (5 bases). The CDR3 spans 12 residues. Germline assignment: CDR1 MNHEY and CDR2 SMNVEV (reference sequence). Between the trimmed V and J ends, which lost 5 bases and 6 bases, there was a span of 9 bases. The CDR3 coding sequence is TGTGCCAGCAGTCCCCACAGGGATACGCAGTATTTT. Amino acids: CASSPHRDTQYF.

This chain links TRBV28 with TRBJ1-1; 7 positions match TRBD1. Germline trimming cut 8 bases from V and 11 bases from J; bases unmatched to any gene: 20. The CDR3 sequence is 15 residues long. The germline gives CDR1 MDHEN, CDR2 SYDVKM. The CDR3 DNA sequence: TGTGCCAGCCTTACCCAGGGGGTGGCCGTGAGTTGGGCTTTCTTT. Its translation: CASLTQGVAVSWAFF. Supplemented by reference TRBV28 and TRBJ1-1, the full variable domain reads DVKVTQSSRYLVKRTGEKVFLECVQDMDHENMFWYRQDPGLGLRLIYFSYDVKMKEKGDIPEGYSVSREKKERFSLILESASTNQTSMYLCASLTQGVAVSWAFFGQGTRLTVV.

The genes are TRBV5-5 and TRBJ1-5, with 8 positions matching TRBD1. This CDR3 spans 15 amino acids. CDR1 SGHKS and CDR2 YYEKEE come from the germline V gene (reference sequence). V trimming: 4 bases; J trimming: 6 bases; junction bases outside the gene matches: 9. This chain's CDR3 is CASSPLQGGAQPQHF. CDR3 nucleotides: TGTGCCAGCAGCCCCTTACAGGGGGGAGCTCAGCCCCAGCATTTT.

CDR3 sequence: CASSPGLAGDGETQYF. DNA of the CDR3: TGTGCCAGCAGCCCAGGACTAGCGGGTGACGGTGAGACCCAGTACTTC. V gene TRBV11-3 combines with J gene TRBJ2-5; 11 nucleotides agree with TRBD2. The CDR3 loop spans 16 amino acids. Germline V lookup: CDR1 SGHNT, CDR2 YENEEA. V was clipped by 5 bases and J by 5 bases; unmatched bases: 10.

The gene calls are TRBV7-6 and TRBJ2-1, with 12 nucleotides matching TRBD2. This CDR3 region has 18 residues. The V segment lost 5 bases and the J segment 8 bases; nucleotides outside the gene matches: 16. The germline gives CDR1 SGHVS, CDR2 FNYEAQ. The CDR3 DNA follows: TGTGCCAGCAGCACTTACTACGGTCTAGCGGGAGGGTCGGATGAGCAGTTCTTC. It yields the protein CASSTYYGLAGGSDEQFF.

The V gene is TRBV3-1 (or the pseudogene TRBV3-2), the J gene TRBJ2-2; TRBD1 agrees at 8 bases. Germline V gene sequence: CDR1 LGHDT, CDR2 YNNKEL (reference sequence). V was clipped by 6 bases and J by 14 bases; unmatched bases: 11. The CDR3 contains 13 residues. CDR3 DNA sequence: TGTGCCAGCAGGCTGACAGGGGCCGCGCGACTGTTTTTT. It specifies CASRLTGAARLFF.

The CDR3: CASSQDREETQYF. DNA of the CDR3: TGTGCCAGTAGCCAGGACAGGGAGGAGACCCAGTACTTC. The chain employs TRBV19 and TRBJ2-5; 8 nucleotides align to TRBD1. Per the germline V gene, CDR1 is LNHDA and CDR2 is SQIVND (reference sequence). There are 13 residues in the CDR3. V lost 6 bases, J lost 5 bases, and 5 bases stayed unmatched.

The chain uses TRBV7-2 and TRBJ1-1, with 9 bases aligning to TRBD1. Germline CDR1 and CDR2: SGHTA and FQGNSA. The V segment lost 1 base and the J segment 6 bases; nucleotides outside the gene matches: 6. The CDR3 contains 15 residues. The CDR3 here is CASSLGGQGGPEAFF. DNA for the CDR3: TGTGCCAGCAGCTTAGGGGGACAGGGAGGGCCTGAAGCTTTCTTT. Full variable domain (remainder filled in from reference TRBV7-2 and TRBJ1-1): GAGVSQSPSNKVTEKGKDVELRCDPISGHTALYWYRQSLGQGLEFLIYFQGNSAPDKSGLPSDRFSAERTGGSVSTLTIQRTQQEDSAVYLCASSLGGQGGPEAFFGQGTRLTVV.

A single count supports this clone. This sequence joins TRBV11-2 and TRBJ2-1; 7 bases fit TRBD2. The CDR3 length is 16 residues. V lost 4 bases to trimming and J lost 0 bases; unmatched junction nucleotides: 6. Germline V lookup: CDR1 SGHAT, CDR2 FQNNGV. The CDR3 nucleotides are TGTGCCAGCAGCTCACTAGCGCGGGTCTCCTACAATGAGCAGTTCTTC. Its translation is CASSSLARVSYNEQFF.

The chain employs TRBV18 and TRBJ2-1, with D maybe TRBD2 (5 bases). The germline gives CDR1 KGHSH, CDR2 LQKENI. V was pared by 3 bases and J by 8 bases, with 14 bases between. The length of the CDR3 is 14 residues. The DNA of the CDR3 is TGTGCCAGCTCACCGCTCCGGGGTTGGGATGAGCAGTTCTTC. Residues: CASSPLRGWDEQFF.

J is TRBJ2-5 and V is TRBV5-6, with 7 bases that match TRBD1. The CDR3 has 15 residues. V shed 2 bases and J 4 bases; nucleotides not matched to a gene: 8. In germline, CDR1 is SGHDT, CDR2 YYEEEE. CDR3 loop: CASSFDRVARETQYF. DNA of the CDR3: TGTGCCAGCAGCTTCGACAGGGTCGCAAGAGAGACCCAGTACTTC.

The count of this clone is one. The chain is built from TRBV30 and TRBJ2-5; D is unclear. This CDR3 is built from 12 residues. Germline CDR1 is GTSNPN and CDR2 is SVGIG (reference sequence). Trimming took 1 base from V and 5 from J, leaving 8 bases between them. The CDR3 loop reads CAWSGGFETQYF. The CDR3 nucleotides are TGTGCCTGGAGTGGCGGTTTTGAGACCCAGTACTTC.

This clone has only one observation. This chain connects TRBV29-1 to TRBJ2-5, with D perhaps TRBD2 (5 bases). This CDR3 has 13 residues. Germline assignment: CDR1 SQVTM and CDR2 ANQGSEA. The V gene lost 3 bases and the J gene lost 1 base, with 9 bases spanning the gap. CDR3 bases: TGCAGCGTTGACACAGAGGGCCAAGAGACCCAGTACTTC. Translating it yields CSVDTEGQETQYF.

This sequence joins TRBV28 and TRBJ1-5; TRBD1 matches 7 bases. The CDR3 is 19 residues long. The germline CDR1 and CDR2 sequences are MDHEN and SYDVKM. The J segment lost 1 base and the V segment lost 2 bases, leaving 14 bases of the junction unmatched. DNA for the CDR3: TGTGCCAGCAGTTTACTGAAAGGACAGGACCTCTGGAGCAATCAGCCCCAGCATTTT. Its translation is CASSLLKGQDLWSNQPQHF.

The rearrangement uses TRBV27 and TRBJ2-5; 10 bases line up with TRBD2. There are 16 residues in the CDR3. Germline trimming cut 7 bases from V and 2 bases from J; bases unmatched to any gene: 10. Germline CDR1 and CDR2: MNHEY and SMNVEV (reference sequence). The CDR3 protein is CASKWGVAGGQETQYF. DNA of the CDR3: TGTGCCAGCAAGTGGGGAGTAGCGGGAGGACAAGAGACCCAGTACTTC.

The V gene is TRBV15, the J gene TRBJ1-4, with 8 bases identical to TRBD1. V gave up 0 bases and J gave up 7 bases; unmatched junction bases: 4. Germline V gene data show CDR1 as LNHNV and CDR2 as YYDKDF (reference sequence). The CDR3 has 15 residues. CDR3 nucleotides: TGTGCCACCAGCAGAGAAACAGGGGGTCCTGAAAAACTGTTTTTT. This sequence encodes CATSRETGGPEKLFF.

This clone was seen at least ten times. The chain employs TRBV24-1 and TRBJ2-5; 14 bases are a match to TRBD2. Germline CDR1 KGHDR, CDR2 SFDVKD. This CDR3 is built from 17 residues. Trimming at V came to 3 bases and at J to 2 bases, leaving 4 bases not matched to a gene. CDR3 protein: CATSDRGLAGGQETQYF. Written as DNA, the CDR3 is TGTGCCACCAGTGATCGTGGACTAGCGGGAGGACAAGAGACCCAGTACTTC.

The CDR3 reads CASSFGRGSYEQYF. CDR3 nucleotides: TGTGCCAGCAGCTTTGGCCGCGGCTCCTACGAGCAGTACTTC. V usage is TRBV7-2 and J usage is TRBJ2-7; D ambiguous. V lost 3 bases, J lost 0 bases, and 9 bases lay in between. Looked up from germline, CDR1 is SGHTA and CDR2 is FQGNSA. The CDR3 has 14 amino acids.

This chain joins TRBV5-1 and TRBJ1-5, with D possibly being TRBD1 (6 bases). This CDR3 is 14 amino acids long. V lost 0 bases and J lost 7, with 11 bases in between. Germline V gene lookup returns CDR1 SGHRS and CDR2 YFSETQ. CDR3 sequence (DNA): TGCGCCAGCAGCTTGGTTGGGGGCAGACAGCCCCAGCATTTT. As protein: CASSLVGGRQPQHF.

The chain has TRBV11-2 and TRBJ2-1, with a weak D call TRBD2 (6 bases). The CDR3 runs to 18 residues. Trimming left V 1 base short and J 9 bases short, with 25 bases between. CDR1 is SGHAT and CDR2 is FQNNGV in the germline V gene. The CDR3 bases are TGTGCCAGCAGCTTAGGGGTTAGCGGCACTGGGGCTACAATTGAGCAGTTCTTC. Encoded protein: CASSLGVSGTGATIEQFF.

The chain has TRBV19 and TRBJ1-1, with TRBD1 identical over 7 bases. Germline assignment: CDR1 LNHDA and CDR2 SQIVND (reference sequence). Losses at the gene ends were 6 bases for V and 1 base for J; bases not matched to a gene: 8. This CDR3 region has 15 residues. In DNA form, the CDR3 reads TGTGCCAGTAGAACCTCCGGGACAGCGAACACTGAAGCTTTCTTT. Amino acid sequence: CASRTSGTANTEAFF.

This rearrangement joins TRBV2 to TRBJ2-7; 7 bases match TRBD1. Trimming took 5 bases from V and 1 from J; bases not matched to a gene: 5. The CDR3 consists of 14 residues. The germline V gene has CDR1 SNHLY and CDR2 FYNNEI. For the CDR3, the DNA is TGTGCCAGCAGTATCAACAGGGGATCCTACGAGCAGTACTTC. Its translation is CASSINRGSYEQYF.

V gene TRBV28 combines with J gene TRBJ1-4, with D perhaps matching TRBD1 (5 bases). Germline V lookup: CDR1 MDHEN, CDR2 SYDVKM. The CDR3 runs to 16 residues. Trimming cost V 8 bases and J 3 bases, with 19 bases left between them. This CDR3 reads CASLRPRGIANEKLFF. CDR3 in DNA: TGTGCCAGCCTACGACCTAGGGGCATTGCTAATGAAAAACTGTTTTTT.

The chain employs TRBV12-2 and TRBJ1-3. TRBV12-2 is a pseudogene segment. This CDR3 is built from 17 residues. CDR3 sequence (DNA): TGTGCAAGTCGCTTAGACAGAGCGGCGGGTGATGGAAACACCATATATTTT. Translating gives CASRLDRAAGDGNTIYF.

This chain links TRBV4-1 with TRBJ2-5, with a weak D call TRBD2 (6 bases). From germline, CDR1 is MGHRA and CDR2 YSYEKL. Trimming cost V 4 bases and J 5 bases, with 14 bases left between them. The CDR3 consists of 14 residues. The DNA of the CDR3 is TGCGCCAGCAGCCCCCGGGGAGGAGGGGAGACCCAGTACTTC. It yields the protein CASSPRGGGETQYF.